This record looks at one TCR beta chain sequence and its context. Germline loops: CDR1 KGHSH, CDR2 LQKENI. The CDR3 has 14 amino acids. V lost 8 bases and J lost 3; bases outside the gene matches: 7. This sample is part of a study of blood T cell repertoires in COVID-19. TCRdb keeps only in-frame clones here, not all; method: immunoSEQ multiplex PCR. The sample lists around 160,000 clones, more than 65% occurring once. This TCR came from a woman of 80 years or more with acute or convalescent COVID-19. This chain uses TRBV18 with TRBJ1-2; 9 positions match TRBD1. Sequences were obtained from peripheral blood. The DNA for the CDR3 is TGTGCCAGCGCCGGGACAGGGATTGACTATGGCTACACCTTC. Translating gives CASAGTGIDYGYTF.